This TCR beta chain was sequenced in a study of CD8 T cells in Susac syndrome. cDNA came from around 0.5 to 1 ug RNA primed by random hexamers. The authors amplified TCR beta CDR3 across 54 Vbeta and 13 Jbeta using immunoSEQ multiplex PCR. One entry per CDR3 protein, called by TCRdb with MiXCR from the immunoSEQ multiplex PCR reads. The sample consists of about 150,000 distinct CDR3 sequences, more than 90% of them appearing once. Under recently defined diagnostic criteria, the patients with Susac syndrome qualified as having definite or probable disease. Study-wide findings and caveats: There was no clonal expansion in the CD4+ T cell repertoires of Susac syndrome.

Of note for this clonotype: The antigen is not known.

Sequencing was done on a sample of CD4+ T cells from PBMCs. The sequence was collected from a human donor with Susac syndrome.

The CDR3 coding sequence is TGCAGCGTTGAAGGGACTAGCGGGAGTCTAAATGAGCAGTTCTTC. It codes for CSVEGTSGSLNEQFF. This chain uses TRBV29-1 with TRBJ2-1, with 13 bases identical to TRBD2. Germline trimming cut 1 base from V and 7 bases from J; bases unmatched to any gene: 4. The CDR3 contains 15 residues. From germline, CDR1 is SQVTM and CDR2 ANQGSEA.